Presented here are 18 T cell receptor beta chains from one specimen sequenced in a study of T-cell reconstitution after alpha-beta-depleted transplantation in children. As it was prepared, the TCRbeta library received unique molecular identifiers. TCRdb re-derived calls from the PCR reads in MiXCR, one entry per CDR3 protein. Among about 580,000 distinct CDR3 sequences, more than 20% were seen once, and the ten largest hold about 35%. The sequences come from PBMCs, collected before TCRalphabeta/CD19-depleted stem cell transplant. Receptors originate from a boy under three years old with Wiskott-Aldrich syndrome, due to receive a stem cell transplant.

The V call is TRBV6-5, the J call TRBJ2-1; D possibly corresponds to TRBD1 (6 bases). Trimming stripped 8 bases from V and 6 bases from J, with 14 bases between. CDR3 length equals 13 residues. The V gene's germline CDR1 is MNHEY and CDR2 SVGAGI. CDR3 nucleotides: TGTGCCAGCGGGACACCTGAACCCAATGAGCAGTTCTTC. It specifies CASGTPEPNEQFF.

This clonotype was seen only a few times. This sequence joins TRBV5-5 and TRBJ2-7; the D gene is possibly TRBD1 (5 bases). The CDR3 consists of 15 residues. Trimming cost V 4 bases and J 0 bases, with 14 bases left between them. Germline CDR1 SGHKS, CDR2 YYEKEE (reference sequence). The CDR3 sequence is CASSVTGAPSYEQYF. For the CDR3, the DNA is TGTGCCAGCAGCGTTACAGGTGCCCCCTCCTACGAGCAGTACTTC.

The chain links TRBV6-1 to TRBJ2-4; the D gene is possibly TRBD2 (7 bases). CDR3 length: 15 residues. V was pared by 5 bases and J by 8 bases, with 19 bases between. The V gene's germline CDR1 is MNHNS and CDR2 SASEGT. The CDR3 DNA reads as TGTGCCAGCAGTCCGGGACGGGGGGCGAGGGACATTCAGTACTTC. Its translation: CASSPGRGARDIQYF.

This clonotype has just a few counts. The chain recombines TRBV20-1 with TRBJ2-2; D perhaps matches TRBD2 (5 bases). The CDR3 length is 14 residues. Germline V CDR1 and CDR2: DFQATT, SNEGSKA (reference sequence). V was pared by 3 bases and J by 6 bases, with 14 bases between. CDR3 in DNA: TGCAGTGCTAGGAGGGTTTTAGTGGCCGGGGAGCTGTTTTTT. Amino acids: CSARRVLVAGELFF.

This clonotype was seen more than once but under ten times. The V and J genes are TRBV5-1 and TRBJ2-3; D ambiguous. V lost 0 bases, J lost 0 bases, and 8 bases lay in between. The CDR3 runs to 15 residues. From germline, CDR1 is SGHRS and CDR2 YFSETQ. The CDR3 bases are TGCGCCAGCAGCTTGGGGCAGATAAGCACAGATACGCAGTATTTT. Its protein is CASSLGQISTDTQYF.

This clonotype came up a few times. The DNA of the CDR3 is TGCAGTGCTCACAGGGTAATCTCCTACAATGAGCAGTTCTTC. It specifies CSAHRVISYNEQFF. The V gene is TRBV20-1, the J gene TRBJ2-1, with a possible D match to TRBD1 (6 bases). V was trimmed by 5 bases and J by 0 bases, leaving 11 bases between them. CDR1 and CDR2 (germline): DFQATT, SNEGSKA (reference sequence). The CDR3 sequence is 14 residues long.

The rearrangement joins TRBV11-2 to TRBJ1-1, with D tentatively TRBD1 (5 bases). The V and J ends lost 0 bases and 2 bases respectively, with 10 bases between them. CDR3 size: 15 residues. The germline V gene encodes CDR1 SGHAT and CDR2 FQNNGV. The chain's CDR3 is CASSLDNRDNTEAFF. The DNA of the CDR3 is TGTGCCAGCAGCTTAGATAATAGGGACAACACTGAAGCTTTCTTT.

V gene TRBV7-2 combines with J gene TRBJ2-5, with 7 bases identical to TRBD1. The CDR3 loop spans 14 amino acids. Trimming at V came to 1 base and at J to 9 bases, leaving 8 bases not matched to a gene. Looked up from germline, CDR1 is SGHTA and CDR2 is FQGNSA. In nucleotides, the CDR3 is TGTGCCAGCAGCTTAGAGGGGGACAGAGGATCCCAGTACTTC. It encodes CASSLEGDRGSQYF.

This clonotype was picked up a small number of times. The chain recombines TRBV3-1 with TRBJ2-7, with TRBD1 as a possible D gene (6 bases). CDR1 is LGHDT, CDR2 YNNKEL, per germline (reference sequence). CDR3 length: 15 residues. V was cut by 0 bases and J by 5 bases, with 14 bases left in between. CDR3 sequence: CASSQENQGTNEQYF. The CDR3 DNA follows: TGTGCCAGCAGCCAAGAGAACCAGGGGACGAACGAGCAGTACTTC.

Only a few counts were recorded for this clonotype. The J gene is TRBJ2-7, the V gene TRBV20-1; 7 nucleotides match TRBD1. Germline V gene lookup returns CDR1 DFQATT and CDR2 SNEGSKA (reference sequence). CDR3 length: 14 residues. With 2 bases clipped from V and 6 bases from J, the junction kept 10 bases outside the gene matches. CDR3 loop: CSARNRGRKGEQYF. The CDR3 region has the DNA TGCAGTGCTAGAAACAGGGGTAGAAAGGGCGAGCAGTACTTC.

The chain links TRBV5-1 to TRBJ2-7; weak D call: TRBD1 (6 bases). V was shortened by 4 bases and J by 7 bases, with 15 bases between the two germline ends. The CDR3 has 13 amino acids. Germline V gene lookup returns CDR1 SGHRS and CDR2 YFSETQ. The CDR3 DNA reads as TGCGCCAGCAGCCGACAGGACCTGGGGGAGCAGTACTTC. Translating gives CASSRQDLGEQYF.

The rearrangement uses TRBV20-1 and TRBJ2-2; 11 nucleotides match TRBD2. This CDR3 spans 18 amino acids. Germline V gene sequence: CDR1 DFQATT, CDR2 SNEGSKA (reference sequence). V was pared by 3 bases and J by 5 bases, with 14 bases of the junction left unmatched. CDR3 in DNA: TGCAGTGCTAGCGGACCCGGACTAGCGGGCGTAGGGACCGGGGAGCTGTTTTTT. Protein: CSASGPGLAGVGTGELFF.

This clonotype turned up a few times. The chain combines TRBV10-3 with TRBJ1-2; the match to TRBD1 covers 7 bases. The length of the CDR3 is 19 residues. Trimming removed 4 bases from V and 3 bases from J; junction bases left unmatched: 20. The germline CDR1 and CDR2 sequences are ENHRY and SYGVKD. CDR3 nucleotide sequence: TGTGCCATCAGTGCGCAACCGAAAAGGACAGGAGGGTCCGACTATGGCTACACCTTC. It codes for CAISAQPKRTGGSDYGYTF.

Only a few counts were recorded for this clonotype. The V call is TRBV24-1, the J call TRBJ1-2, with D maybe TRBD1 (6 bases). Germline assignment: CDR1 KGHDR and CDR2 SFDVKD. The V gene lost 4 bases and the J gene lost 8 bases, with 13 bases spanning the gap. The CDR3 sequence is 13 residues long. The CDR3 nucleotides read TGTGCCACCAGTGACCGGACAGAGCGGGGCTACACCTTC. Translation: CATSDRTERGYTF.

The sample holds one count of this clonotype. The genes are TRBV5-6 and TRBJ2-7; weak D call: TRBD1 (6 bases). Germline CDR1 is SGHDT and CDR2 is YYEEEE. V was pared by 4 bases and J by 3 bases, with 11 bases between. This CDR3 is 13 amino acids long. In DNA, the CDR3 is TGTGCCAGCAGCCCCAGGGGTAACTACGAGCAGTACTTC. As protein: CASSPRGNYEQYF.

The rearrangement uses TRBV12-3 or TRBV12-4 and TRBJ2-6, with TRBD2 matching 7 bases. This CDR3 region has 16 residues. V lost 6 bases, J lost 2 bases, and 7 bases stayed unmatched. CDR3 sequence reads: CASRHGGGPGANVLTF. CDR3 DNA: TGTGCCAGCAGACATGGGGGGGGTCCTGGGGCCAACGTCCTGACTTTC.

This chain joins TRBV5-6 and TRBJ2-5, with TRBD1 identical over 9 bases. The CDR3 spans 15 residues. V dropped 3 bases and J dropped 1; count of bases not matched to a gene: 4. Per the germline V gene, CDR1 is SGHDT and CDR2 is YYEEEE. CDR3 DNA sequence: TGTGCCAGCAGCTGGGCGGGACAGGGCCAAGAGACCCAGTACTTC. The encoded protein is CASSWAGQGQETQYF.

This clonotype was found many times. J is TRBJ2-7 and V is TRBV29-1; TRBD2 matches 8 bases. The V and J ends lost 3 bases and 1 base, in that order; junction bases with no gene match: 2. From germline, CDR1 is SQVTM and CDR2 ANQGSEA. The length of the CDR3 is 13 residues. In nucleotides, the CDR3 is TGCAGCGTTGATAGCGGGGATTCCTACGAGCAGTACTTC. Translation gives CSVDSGDSYEQYF.